This T cell receptor (beta chain) appears in the sequencing data of a study of cytomegalovirus exposure and HLA in healthy donors. Study-wide background: An analysis done earlier identified around 100 million unique TCR beta sequences from about 179 million T cells.

Germline assignment: CDR1 SEHNR and CDR2 FQNEAQ (reference sequence). V lost 8 bases to trimming and J lost 6 bases; unmatched junction nucleotides: 10. The CDR3 sequence is 16 residues long. Regarding this clone: Its antigen is still unknown.

Study outcomes and limitations: Most TCRs appeared rarely, but some public TCRs recurred in many donors.

Both 60 Vbeta primers and 13 Jbeta primers went into the PCR. Produced via immunoSEQ multiplex PCR; TCRdb's table is partial and in-frame only. The sample lists around 140,000 clones; more than 70% were seen once. The sequencing sample was made of PBMCs. The receptor was isolated from a middle-aged man in good health and CMV-seropositive. This rearrangement joins TRBV7-9 to TRBJ2-3, with TRBD2 identical over 14 bases. CDR3 DNA sequence: TGTGCCAGCCGCTACGGGACTAGCGGGAGAGGGGATACGCAGTATTTT. Its translation is CASRYGTSGRGDTQYF.